This entry lists 25 T cell receptor beta chains sequenced from one sample in a study of blood T cells in healthy people across ages. Primed by a sample-barcoded 5' primer and a J-beta primer mix, a second PCR proceeded for 7 to 11 cycles. In TCRdb, the 5' RACE reads were re-called with MiXCR into one record per CDR3 protein. The sample includes around 900,000 distinct CDR3 sequences, more than 25% seen only once; the top ten take roughly 17%. The sequencing sample was made of blood. The source of these receptors is a woman older than 75 in good health.

This chain links TRBV6-5 with TRBJ2-7, with 9 positions matching TRBD1. V shed 8 bases and J 12 bases; nucleotides not matched to a gene: 14. The CDR3 has 13 residues. The germline V gene encodes CDR1 MNHEY and CDR2 SVGAGI. For the CDR3, the DNA is TGTGCCAGCGCCAGGACAGGGGACAAGACCCGGTACTTC. This codes for CASARTGDKTRYF.

This clonotype was picked up many times. V gene TRBV7-2 combines with J gene TRBJ1-2; TRBD1 agrees at 9 bases. In germline, CDR1 is SGHTA, CDR2 FQGNSA. This CDR3 has 16 amino acids. Unmatched junction bases numbered 7, after V lost 4 bases and J lost 1 base. The CDR3 bases are TGTGCCAGCAGCTATACCGGGACAGGGTTTAACTATGGCTACACCTTC. Protein product: CASSYTGTGFNYGYTF.

The chain links TRBV3-1 to TRBJ1-4; tentative D call: TRBD1 (5 bases). V lost 5 bases and J 4 bases, leaving 20 bases between the germline ends. Germline V lookup: CDR1 LGHDT, CDR2 YNNKEL (reference sequence). CDR3 size: 17 residues. The CDR3 DNA reads TGTGCCAGCAGCGGAGACCCGGGACTCGGAGGTAATGAAAAACTGTTTTTT. It encodes CASSGDPGLGGNEKLFF. The complete variable domain, with remaining parts taken from reference TRBV3-1 and TRBJ1-4, reads DTAVSQTPKYLVTQMGNDKSIKCEQNLGHDTMYWYKQDSKKFLKIMFSYNNKELIINETVPNRFSPKSPDKAHLNLHINSLELGDSAVYFCASSGDPGLGGNEKLFFGSGTQLSVL.

This clonotype was seen more than once but under ten times. V gene TRBV10-3 combines with J gene TRBJ1-5; the match to TRBD1 covers 8 bases. Losses at the gene ends were 8 bases for V and 5 bases for J; bases not matched to a gene: 2. CDR1 is ENHRY, CDR2 SYGVKD, per germline. This CDR3 spans 12 amino acids. The CDR3 region has the DNA TGTGCCATCGGACAGGGAGATCAGCCCCAGCATTTT. Its protein is CAIGQGDQPQHF.

Many counts were recorded for this clonotype. The J gene is TRBJ1-2, the V gene TRBV10-3, with 7 positions matching TRBD1. In germline, CDR1 is ENHRY, CDR2 SYGVKD. J gave up 8 bases and V 2 bases, and 5 bases lay outside the gene matches. This CDR3 has 13 amino acids. CDR3 sequence (DNA): TGTGCCATCAGTGAGCCGGACAGGAGGGGCTACACCTTC. This codes for CAISEPDRRGYTF.

This clonotype has a handful of counts. This sequence joins TRBV7-2 and TRBJ2-5, with 8 bases lining up with TRBD1. The length of the CDR3 is 16 residues. The germline V gene has CDR1 SGHTA and CDR2 FQGNSA. V shed 5 bases and J 4 bases; nucleotides not matched to a gene: 12. In DNA form, the CDR3 reads TGTGCCAGCAGCGTTGGTGGACAGGGTTGGGCAGAGACCCAGTACTTC. Translation: CASSVGGQGWAETQYF.

This clonotype was counted ten times or more. The chain is built from TRBV7-2 and TRBJ2-1, with 13 bases fitting TRBD2. Per the germline V gene, CDR1 is SGHTA and CDR2 is FQGNSA. Germline trimming cut 5 bases from V and 9 bases from J; bases unmatched to any gene: 7. The CDR3 contains 15 residues. The DNA for the CDR3 is TGTGCCAGCAGCAAACTAGCGGGGGGGCTAAGTGAGCAGTTCTTC. Translating it yields CASSKLAGGLSEQFF.

The V gene is TRBV6-2 or TRBV6-3, the J gene TRBJ2-1, with 7 bases that match TRBD1. Germline loops: CDR1 MNHEY, CDR2 SVGEGT. The CDR3 length is 16 residues. After removal of 6 bases from V and 4 bases from J, the junction contained 12 bases not matched to a gene. The CDR3 bases are TGTGCCAGCAGAGCGACAGGGCCCCAGGGTTACAATGAGCAGTTCTTC. This encodes CASRATGPQGYNEQFF.

Details on this clonotype: A read error may explain this, as a much larger clone is one base away. CDR3 DNA sequence: TGTGTCAGCAGCTCCCGACAGGGGTTGACTGAAGCTTTCTTT. It yields the protein CVSSSRQGLTEAFF. The chain is built from TRBV7-2 and TRBJ1-1; 8 bases are shared with TRBD1. This CDR3 has 14 amino acids. Germline CDR1 is SGHTA and CDR2 is FQGNSA.

V and J are TRBV7-9 and TRBJ2-6; D ambiguous. The germline V and J ends were trimmed by 6 bases and 0 bases, with 24 bases remaining between them. Germline loops: CDR1 SEHNR, CDR2 FQNEAQ (reference sequence). This CDR3 has 20 residues. The CDR3 region has the DNA TGTGCCAGCAGTTACACCTCTGCTGGCAGATTTGGCTCTGGGGCCAACGTCCTGACTTTC. The encoded protein is CASSYTSAGRFGSGANVLTF.

The chain uses TRBV20-1 and TRBJ2-2; TRBD2 aligns across 12 bases. The CDR3 runs 19 residues. In germline, CDR1 is DFQATT, CDR2 SNEGSKA (reference sequence). J was trimmed by 8 bases and V by 2 bases; bases with no gene match: 18. CDR3 bases: TGCAGTGCTAGATCTCCTCCGGGACTAGCGGGCCCCACGAGGGGGGAGCTGTTTTTT. It translates to CSARSPPGLAGPTRGELFF.

The table lists this clonotype with many counts. Just one base apart from a much larger clone, this may be a read error. The V gene is TRBV9, the J gene TRBJ2-5; no reliable D call. The CDR3 totals 13 residues. Per the germline V gene, CDR1 is SGDLS and CDR2 is YYNGEE. V gave up 4 bases and J gave up 11 bases, with 18 bases separating them. CDR3 residues: CASSPSTTNEQYF. The CDR3 nucleotides read TGTGCCAGCAGCCCCAGCACCACCAATGAGCAGTACTTC.

Ten or more counts support this clonotype. V and J are TRBV20-1 and TRBJ1-6, with 9 bases aligning to TRBD1. The CDR3 has 14 residues. Trimming removed 3 bases from V and 4 bases from J; junction bases left unmatched: 1. Germline loops: CDR1 DFQATT, CDR2 SNEGSKA (reference sequence). The CDR3 region has the DNA TGCAGTGCTAGCGGGACAGGGTATAATTCACCCCTCCACTTT. Protein product: CSASGTGYNSPLHF.

This clonotype has at least ten counts. The chain carries TRBV11-2 and TRBJ2-5; no definite D call. V was shortened by 3 bases and J by 4 bases, with 9 bases between the two germline ends. Germline-derived CDR1 and CDR2 are SGHAT and FQNNGV. CDR3 length: 13 amino acids. CDR3: CASSFGRVETQYF. CDR3 DNA sequence: TGTGCCAGCAGCTTTGGTCGGGTAGAGACCCAGTACTTC.

On this clonotype itself: A much larger clone lies a single base off, so this may be a read error. J is TRBJ1-1 and V is TRBV12-3 or TRBV12-4; D gene ambiguous. V was pared by 1 base and J by 4 bases, with 7 bases between. The CDR3 extends over 13 amino acids. DNA for the CDR3: TGTGCCAGCAGTTTAGAGCAGTGCACTGAAGCTTTCTTT. Amino acids: CASSLEQCTEAFF.

This clonotype was recorded at least ten times. This rearrangement joins TRBV20-1 to TRBJ2-6; 9 nucleotides align to TRBD1. The CDR3 has 17 residues. Germline CDR1 is DFQATT and CDR2 is SNEGSKA (reference sequence). Trimming at V came to 1 base and at J to 0 bases, leaving 4 bases not matched to a gene. For the CDR3, the DNA is TGCAGTGCTAGAGTGGGACAGGGATACTCTGGGGCCAACGTCCTGACTTTC. Translating gives CSARVGQGYSGANVLTF.

Of note for this clonotype: A much bigger clone sits one base away, suggesting this may be a read error. The chain combines TRBV20-1 with TRBJ2-5; D might be TRBD1 (6 bases). V gave up 0 bases and J gave up 4 bases, with 21 bases separating them. Germline V gene sequence: CDR1 DFQATT, CDR2 SNEGSKA (reference sequence). This CDR3 has 17 residues. DNA for the CDR3: TGCAGTGCTAGAGATTTGGGGCCCTCAGGGGCTATAGAGACCCAGTACTTC. Its translation: CSARDLGPSGAIETQYF.

This clonotype was counted ten times or more. The chain employs TRBV9 and TRBJ2-3; 11 bases agree with TRBD2. With V trimmed by 2 bases and J by 5 bases, 7 bases remained unmatched. The length of the CDR3 is 16 residues. Germline V gives CDR1 SGDLS, CDR2 YYNGEE. Here the CDR3 DNA reads TGTGCCAGCAGCGTCCAACTAGCGGGGGCAGGAGATACGCAGTATTTT. This sequence encodes CASSVQLAGAGDTQYF. Looking up the rest from reference TRBV9 and TRBJ2-3 gives the full variable domain: DSGVTQTPKHLITATGQRVTLRCSPRSGDLSVYWYQQSLDQGLQFLIQYYNGEERAKGNILERFSAQQFPDLHSELNLSSLELGDSALYFCASSVQLAGAGDTQYFGPGTRLTVL.

A word on this clonotype: The germline gene is not matched at one end of the junction; a read error may be the cause. The chain employs TRBV18 and TRBJ2-2; D might be TRBD1 (6 bases). The germline V gene has CDR1 KGHSH and CDR2 LQKENI. The CDR3 consists of 15 residues. The DNA for the CDR3 is TGTGCCAGCCCACCGCTGACAGGGAACACCGGGGAGCTGTTTTTT. This encodes CASPPLTGNTGELFF.

This clonotype turned up a few times. The gene calls are TRBV18 and TRBJ2-7; 7 bases are a match to TRBD1. TRBJ2-5 matches the DNA end more closely, so the J call is doubtful. Germline CDR1 and CDR2: KGHSH and LQKENI. This CDR3 comprises 15 residues. CDR3 protein: CASSHETGIFETQYF. The CDR3 DNA reads as TGTGCCAGCTCACACGAGACAGGGATCTTTGAGACCCAGTACTTC.

This clonotype turned up a few times. The rearrangement uses TRBV20-1 and TRBJ1-5, with 7 bases aligning to TRBD1. The CDR3 length is 15 residues. The germline CDR1 and CDR2 sequences are DFQATT and SNEGSKA (reference sequence). The V gene end was trimmed by 2 bases and the J gene end by 4 bases; junction bases not matched to a gene: 8. CDR3 amino acids: CSARPDRVGNQPQHF. CDR3 DNA sequence: TGCAGTGCTAGACCTGACAGGGTAGGGAATCAGCCCCAGCATTTT.

The J gene is TRBJ2-2, the V gene TRBV12-3 or TRBV12-4, with 10 bases that match TRBD2. Losses at the gene ends were 6 bases for V and 6 bases for J; bases not matched to a gene: 4. The CDR3 runs 14 residues. CDR3 loop: CASSLGLAAGELFF. CDR3 nucleotide sequence: TGTGCCAGCAGCCTTGGACTAGCGGCCGGGGAGCTGTTTTTT.

V gene TRBV9 combines with J gene TRBJ2-5; 7 nucleotides agree with TRBD2. V shed 2 bases and J 5 bases; nucleotides not matched to a gene: 6. The length of the CDR3 is 14 residues. The germline gives CDR1 SGDLS, CDR2 YYNGEE. In nucleotides, the CDR3 is TGTGCCAGCAGCGTTTCGACTAGCCGGGAGACCCAGTACTTC. Encoded protein: CASSVSTSRETQYF. Complete variable domain (other parts from reference TRBV9 and TRBJ2-5): DSGVTQTPKHLITATGQRVTLRCSPRSGDLSVYWYQQSLDQGLQFLIQYYNGEERAKGNILERFSAQQFPDLHSELNLSSLELGDSALYFCASSVSTSRETQYFGPGTRLLVL.

This clonotype was seen many times. The V call is TRBV6-2 or TRBV6-3, the J call TRBJ1-6; weak D call: TRBD1 (5 bases). V was shortened by 2 bases and J by 5 bases, with 7 bases between the two germline ends. The CDR3 has 14 amino acids. Germline-derived CDR1 and CDR2 are MNHEY and SVGEGT. CDR3 loop: CASSYRGDNSPLHF. The DNA for the CDR3 is TGTGCCAGCAGTTACCGGGGGGATAATTCACCCCTCCACTTT.

There are a few counts of this clonotype. This sequence joins TRBV12-3 or TRBV12-4 and TRBJ1-5, with D perhaps matching TRBD1 (5 bases). The V end was cut by 4 bases, the J end by 3 bases, with 10 bases between. The CDR3 extends over 14 amino acids. This CDR3 is CASSWVGDNQPQHF. In DNA, the CDR3 is TGTGCCAGCAGTTGGGTAGGGGACAATCAGCCCCAGCATTTT.